The 29 T cell receptor beta chains in this list originate from one sample, sequenced in a study of cytomegalovirus exposure and HLA in healthy donors. The repertoire was sequenced with immunoSEQ multiplex PCR; TCRdb's copy has only in-frame clones and lacks some. This table has under 200,000 clones, around 84% appearing once. Sequencing used PBMCs. Receptor source: a man younger than 35 in good health and CMV-seropositive.

The chain recombines TRBV7-9 with TRBJ2-7; 8 positions agree with TRBD1. CDR3 length: 14 residues. Germline values: CDR1 SEHNR, CDR2 FQNEAQ (reference sequence). Trimming removed 4 bases from V and 3 bases from J; junction bases left unmatched: 5. The CDR3 sequence is CASSSQDRGYEQYF. DNA of the CDR3: TGTGCCAGCAGCTCCCAAGACAGGGGCTACGAGCAGTACTTC.

The chain couples TRBV7-2 to TRBJ2-1, with 7 bases aligning to TRBD1. The CDR3 loop spans 17 amino acids. Looked up from germline, CDR1 is SGHTA and CDR2 is FQGNSA. The V gene end was trimmed by 4 bases and the J gene end by 1 base; junction bases not matched to a gene: 10. The CDR3 nucleotides read TGTGCCAGCAGCTCTAACAGGGGTCGGACATCCTACAATGAGCAGTTCTTC. Amino acids: CASSSNRGRTSYNEQFF.

This clone occurred once. The rearrangement uses TRBV5-1 and TRBJ1-2; 7 positions match TRBD1. Germline V gene lookup returns CDR1 SGHRS and CDR2 YFSETQ. Losses at the gene ends were 4 bases for V and 4 bases for J; bases not matched to a gene: 10. The CDR3 spans 15 residues. For the CDR3, the DNA is TGCGCCAGCAGCCTAGGGACAGCGGCTGCCTATGGCTACACCTTC. It translates to CASSLGTAAAYGYTF. Full variable domain (outside the CDR3, taken from reference TRBV5-1 and TRBJ1-2): KAGVTQTPRYLIKTRGQQVTLSCSPISGHRSVSWYQQTPGQGLQFLFEYFSETQRNKGNFPGRFSGRQFSNSRSEMNVSTLELGDSALYLCASSLGTAAAYGYTFGSGTRLTVV.

The chain carries TRBV25-1 and TRBJ2-1, with 7 bases identical to TRBD2. CDR1 MGHDK and CDR2 SYGVNS come from the germline V gene. This CDR3 has 16 residues. V shed 0 bases and J 0 bases; nucleotides not matched to a gene: 2. CDR3: CASSEYPGGSYNEQFF. The CDR3 bases are TGTGCCAGCAGTGAATATCCGGGGGGCTCCTACAATGAGCAGTTCTTC.

The rearrangement links TRBV28 to TRBJ1-1; 7 bases are shared with TRBD1. Trimming cost V 2 bases and J 5 bases; bases outside gene matches: 5. The CDR3 covers 14 residues. Germline CDR1 MDHEN, CDR2 SYDVKM. CDR3 DNA sequence: TGTGCCAGCAGTTTACCAGGGGGAAGAACTGAAGCTTTCTTT. Its translation is CASSLPGGRTEAFF.

This chain connects TRBV27 to TRBJ1-2, with D hard to call. V was cut by 5 bases and J by 8 bases, with 15 bases left in between. CDR3 length: 13 residues. Looked up from germline, CDR1 is MNHEY and CDR2 is SMNVEV (reference sequence). As DNA, the CDR3 is TGTGCCAGCAGTCTGAACCCCGGGTGGGGCTACACCTTC. This translates into CASSLNPGWGYTF.

This chain joins TRBV27 and TRBJ2-5, with D possibly matching TRBD1 (6 bases). Germline loops: CDR1 MNHEY, CDR2 SMNVEV (reference sequence). The V end was cut by 3 bases, the J end by 4 bases, with 12 bases between. The CDR3 runs to 14 residues. Written as DNA, the CDR3 is TGTGCCAGCAGTTTCCAGGGGAGAGGAGAGACCCAGTACTTC. Amino acid sequence: CASSFQGRGETQYF.

The rearrangement links TRBV9 to TRBJ1-1, with 7 positions matching TRBD1. This CDR3 has 15 amino acids. CDR1 and CDR2 (germline): SGDLS, YYNGEE. V trimming: 3 bases; J trimming: 1 base; junction bases outside the gene matches: 6. The CDR3: CASSGPTGPNTEAFF. The CDR3 DNA sequence: TGTGCCAGCAGCGGGCCGACAGGGCCGAACACTGAAGCTTTCTTT.

The chain links TRBV25-1 to TRBJ2-3, with D perhaps matching TRBD2 (7 bases). The CDR3 runs 13 residues. V lost 8 bases, J lost 4 bases, and 13 bases lay in between. Germline V lookup: CDR1 MGHDK, CDR2 SYGVNS. Here the CDR3 reads CASGGAGADTQYF. CDR3 DNA: TGTGCCAGCGGGGGGGCAGGGGCAGATACGCAGTATTTT.

The CDR3 reads CAWSVRPAGKETQYF. The CDR3 DNA is TGTGCCTGGAGTGTACGCCCCGCAGGGAAAGAGACCCAGTACTTC. This rearrangement joins TRBV30 to TRBJ2-5, with TRBD1 as a possible D gene (5 bases). The germline CDR1 and CDR2 sequences are GTSNPN and SVGIG (reference sequence). This CDR3 region has 15 residues. V dropped 0 bases and J dropped 3 bases, with 14 bases sitting between them.

The rearrangement joins TRBV9 to TRBJ2-6; D perhaps matches TRBD1 (6 bases). V was clipped by 0 bases and J by 0 bases, with 13 bases between them. The CDR3 totals 18 residues. Germline CDR1 reads SGDLS; CDR2 reads YYNGEE. The CDR3, as DNA: TGTGCCAGCAGCGTAGAGGTCGACAGGCTCTCTGGGGCCAACGTCCTGACTTTC. Protein sequence: CASSVEVDRLSGANVLTF.

The V gene is TRBV5-1, the J gene TRBJ1-2; D not resolved. This CDR3 has 14 residues. The germline V gene encodes CDR1 SGHRS and CDR2 YFSETQ. V shed 2 bases and J shed 0 bases, with 8 bases lying between them. CDR3 sequence: CASSLGEPNYGYTF. CDR3 DNA sequence: TGCGCCAGCAGCTTAGGAGAACCTAACTATGGCTACACCTTC.

The chain is built from TRBV6-4 and TRBJ1-1; TRBD1 aligns across 10 bases. V trimming: 7 bases; J trimming: 10 bases; junction bases outside the gene matches: 15. The CDR3 totals 15 residues. CDR1 and CDR2 (germline): MRHNA, SNTAGT. The CDR3 nucleotides are TGTGCCAGCATTAGGACAGGGGGGCCCCCTTGCAGAGCTTTCTTT. Translating gives CASIRTGGPPCRAFF.

V and J are TRBV7-9 and TRBJ2-5; 7 bases match TRBD2. The CDR3 is 14 residues long. CDR1 and CDR2 (germline): SEHNR, FQNEAQ (reference sequence). Trimming took 5 bases from V and 5 from J; bases not matched to a gene: 8. Here the CDR3 reads CASSPTRGVETQYF. DNA of the CDR3: TGTGCCAGCAGCCCCACTCGGGGGGTGGAGACCCAGTACTTC.

The V gene is TRBV13, the J gene TRBJ1-2; a weak D match, TRBD1 (6 bases). Germline CDR1 is PRHDT and CDR2 is FYEKMQ (reference sequence). This CDR3 has 16 amino acids. V was clipped by 7 bases and J by 0 bases, with 18 bases between them. CDR3 amino acids: CASIFLSGGPNYGYTF. CDR3 bases: TGTGCCAGCATCTTTTTATCGGGGGGCCCTAACTATGGCTACACCTTC.

The chain carries TRBV5-4 and TRBJ1-2; TRBD1 agrees at 9 bases. Germline assignment: CDR1 SGHNT and CDR2 YYREEE (reference sequence). The CDR3 totals 13 residues. V was clipped by 6 bases and J by 5 bases; unmatched bases: 5. The CDR3, as DNA: TGTGCCAGCACCTGGGACAGGGCTTATGGCTACACCTTC. The encoded protein is CASTWDRAYGYTF.

The CDR3 spells CASSVGPPTGLSGNTIYF. For the CDR3, the DNA is TGTGCCAGCAGCGTAGGGCCCCCGACAGGTCTTTCTGGAAACACCATATATTTT. V usage is TRBV9 and J usage is TRBJ1-3; D is perhaps TRBD1 (6 bases). This CDR3 spans 18 amino acids. The V end was cut by 0 bases, the J end by 1 base, with 17 bases between. Germline V CDR1 and CDR2: SGDLS, YYNGEE.

The chain joins TRBV9 to TRBJ2-7; 8 bases align to TRBD1. The CDR3 sequence is 14 residues long. CDR1 SGDLS and CDR2 YYNGEE come from the germline V gene. V was clipped by 4 bases and J by 1 base; unmatched bases: 4. For the CDR3, the DNA is TGTGCCAGCAGCCCAACAGGGGGATCCTACGAGCAGTACTTC. Its protein product is CASSPTGGSYEQYF. Together with reference TRBV9 and TRBJ2-7, the CDR3 gives the full variable domain: DSGVTQTPKHLITATGQRVTLRCSPRSGDLSVYWYQQSLDQGLQFLIQYYNGEERAKGNILERFSAQQFPDLHSELNLSSLELGDSALYFCASSPTGGSYEQYFGPGTRLTVT.

The V call is TRBV27, the J call TRBJ2-1; 9 positions agree with TRBD1. The CDR3 contains 15 residues. V lost 6 bases and J lost 7; bases outside the gene matches: 10. Germline V gene lookup returns CDR1 MNHEY and CDR2 SMNVEV (reference sequence). Here the CDR3 DNA reads TGTGCCAGCAGCTTAATACAGGGGGCGGGTAATGAGCAGTTCTTC. Its protein is CASSLIQGAGNEQFF.

The chain employs TRBV4-1 and TRBJ2-7, with TRBD1 matching over 8 bases. CDR3 length equals 15 residues. CDR1 and CDR2 from the germline V gene are MGHRA and YSYEKL. V shed 2 bases, J shed 1 base, and the junction held 4 bases outside the gene matches. CDR3 in DNA: TGCGCCAGCAGCCAACCCAGGGGGCTTTCCTACGAGCAGTACTTC. It encodes CASSQPRGLSYEQYF.

The gene calls are TRBV30 and TRBJ1-1; possibly TRBD1 for D (6 bases). The CDR3 length is 13 residues. Germline V CDR1 and CDR2: GTSNPN, SVGIG (reference sequence). The V end was cut by 3 bases, the J end by 1 base, with 9 bases between. Here the CDR3 DNA reads TGTGCCTGGAGGGCGGACAGGAACACTGAAGCTTTCTTT. Protein: CAWRADRNTEAFF.

This clone was observed once. The CDR3 DNA follows: TGTGCCAGCAGTTCAGGGGTCAGGGGCGCGTACGAGCAGTACTTC. It yields the protein CASSSGVRGAYEQYF. The V and J genes are TRBV6-5 and TRBJ2-7, with a tentative D call TRBD1 (6 bases). Germline loops: CDR1 MNHEY, CDR2 SVGAGI. CDR3 length: 15 residues. Trimming removed 4 bases at V and 4 bases at J, with 17 bases between.

The chain is built from TRBV4-2 and TRBJ2-3; the match to TRBD2 covers 12 bases. V shed 1 base, J shed 2 bases, and the junction held 7 bases outside the gene matches. The CDR3 sequence is 18 residues long. CDR1 is LGHNA and CDR2 is YNFKEQ in the germline V gene. The CDR3 here is CASSQGLAGGPLTDTQYF. CDR3 nucleotides: TGTGCCAGCAGCCAAGGGCTAGCGGGAGGGCCGCTCACAGATACGCAGTATTTT.

The chain couples TRBV25-1 to TRBJ2-7; the match to TRBD1 covers 10 bases. Germline-derived CDR1 and CDR2 are MGHDK and SYGVNS. Unmatched junction bases numbered 8, after V lost 4 bases and J lost 2 bases. The CDR3 has 16 residues. Written as DNA, the CDR3 is TGTGCCAGCAGTGGCCCGACCGGGACAGGGGCCTACGAGCAGTACTTC. It translates to CASSGPTGTGAYEQYF.

The J gene is TRBJ2-1, the V gene TRBV7-2; weak D call: TRBD1 (5 bases). Germline V lookup: CDR1 SGHTA, CDR2 FQGNSA. The CDR3 sequence is 16 residues long. V was clipped by 1 base and J by 4 bases, with 14 bases between them. The CDR3 nucleotides are TGTGCCAGCAGCTTAGGGGGTAGGGGAACTTACAATGAGCAGTTCTTC. It yields the protein CASSLGGRGTYNEQFF. Complete variable domain (other parts from reference TRBV7-2 and TRBJ2-1): GAGVSQSPSNKVTEKGKDVELRCDPISGHTALYWYRQSLGQGLEFLIYFQGNSAPDKSGLPSDRFSAERTGGSVSTLTIQRTQQEDSAVYLCASSLGGRGTYNEQFFGPGTRLTVL.

The rearrangement uses TRBV11-2 and TRBJ2-7; no clear D gene. Looked up from germline, CDR1 is SGHAT and CDR2 is FQNNGV. The CDR3 consists of 12 residues. The V gene lost 1 base and the J gene lost 4 bases, with 5 bases spanning the gap. CDR3 protein: CASSLVNYEQYF. The CDR3, as DNA: TGTGCCAGCAGCTTAGTCAATTACGAGCAGTACTTC. Looking up the rest from reference TRBV11-2 and TRBJ2-7 gives the full variable domain: EAGVAQSPRYKIIEKRQSVAFWCNPISGHATLYWYQQILGQGPKLLIQFQNNGVVDDSQLPKDRFSAERLKGVDSTLKIQPAKLEDSAVYLCASSLVNYEQYFGPGTRLTVT.

The rearrangement joins TRBV2 to TRBJ1-1; no clear D gene. Germline CDR1 and CDR2: SNHLY and FYNNEI. The CDR3 is made up of 12 amino acids. V shed 4 bases and J shed 5 bases, with 8 bases lying between them. CDR3 DNA sequence: TGTGCCAGCAGTGTTCGGGGTACTGAAGCTTTCTTT. This codes for CASSVRGTEAFF.

This clone was picked up a small number of times. This chain links TRBV7-2 with TRBJ2-5, with D perhaps TRBD2 (6 bases). The V gene lost 4 bases and the J gene lost 4 bases, with 13 bases spanning the gap. The germline V gene encodes CDR1 SGHTA and CDR2 FQGNSA. The CDR3 runs to 14 residues. CDR3 protein: CASSYGGSGETQYF. DNA for the CDR3: TGTGCCAGCAGCTACGGGGGTTCCGGAGAGACCCAGTACTTC.

The chain has TRBV5-1 and TRBJ2-5; unclear D gene. Trimming took 3 bases from V and 4 from J, leaving 10 bases between them. CDR1 and CDR2 from the germline V gene are SGHRS and YFSETQ. The length of the CDR3 is 13 residues. In DNA, the CDR3 is TGCGCCAGCAGCTCCTCTAGATCAGAGACCCAGTACTTC. It is translated as CASSSSRSETQYF.